Listed below are T cell receptor beta chains from one sample, sequenced in a study of CD8 T cells in Susac syndrome. MiXCR was run by TCRdb on the immunoSEQ multiplex PCR reads, yielding one entry per CDR3 protein. The sample lists fewer than 250,000 distinct CDR3 sequences; approximately 93% were seen once. What was sequenced was CD4+ T cells from PBMCs. Receptors originate from a human donor in good health. CDR3s leave out the opening cysteine and the closing phenylalanine or tryptophan. The D gene is left open where the match is weak.

V: TRBV2
length: 13
D: TRBD1
CDR3: ASSATSGQSLGYT

V: TRBV5-1
length: 12
D: -
CDR3: ASSLAGQSYEQY

V: TRBV5-1
length: 14
D: -
CDR3: ASSSVVGQADYGYT

V: TRBV28
length: 10
D: -
CDR3: ASSQTLRGAF

V: TRBV9
length: 12
D: -
CDR3: ASSVGTEAYEQY

V: TRBV29-1
length: 11
D: -
CDR3: SVARSSTGELF

V: TRBV20-1
length: 13
D: -
CDR3: SARVRGGSTDTQY

V: TRBV20-1
length: 12
D: -
CDR3: SARDGRSTDTQY

V: TRBV19
length: 9
D: -
CDR3: ASMTNQPQH

V: TRBV12-3/TRBV12-4
length: 12
D: -
CDR3: ASSLAGAETEAF

V: TRBV3-1
length: 15
D: TRBD2
CDR3: ASSQAVSSGGYNEQF

V: TRBV18
length: 12
D: -
CDR3: ASSPPPSTDTQY

V: TRBV18
length: 13
D: -
CDR3: ASSPVGGGVYGYT

V: TRBV7-3
length: 12
D: -
CDR3: ASSPSWGSRELF

V: TRBV29-1
length: 12
D: TRBD1
CDR3: SVVAGGIGEKLF

V: TRBV28
length: 12
D: -
CDR3: ASSLRDVGYGYT

V: TRBV20-1
length: 11
D: -
CDR3: SANRDPGTEAF

V: TRBV7-8
length: 14
D: TRBD1
CDR3: ASSRTGTGGYNEQF

V: TRBV5-1
length: 12
D: TRBD1
CDR3: ASSAGQGSHEQY

V: TRBV3-1
length: 14
D: -
CDR3: ASSLGRGSGANVLT

V: TRBV9
length: 13
D: -
CDR3: ASSERGGQNYGYT

V: TRBV29-1
length: 11
D: -
CDR3: SVLSFNSDTQY

V: TRBV5-1
length: 12
D: -
CDR3: ASSRSSSNEKLF

V: TRBV29-1
length: 13
D: -
CDR3: SVRQDFSGANVLT

V: TRBV7-6
length: 11
D: -
CDR3: ASSSRFRREQY

V: TRBV28
length: 13
D: TRBD1
CDR3: ASNIAGTGSYEQY